The source of this TCR beta chain is a study of cytomegalovirus exposure and HLA in healthy donors. V lost 8 bases and J 2 bases, leaving 7 bases between the germline ends. This CDR3 has 12 residues. The germline V gene encodes CDR1 MNHNY and CDR2 SVGAGI (reference sequence). The PCR made use of 60 Vbeta and 13 Jbeta primers. Assay used: immunoSEQ multiplex PCR; TCRdb lists only in-frame clones, some missing. This sample yields about 120,000 clones, of which about 90% are seen a single time; approximately 1.8% belongs to the top ten. This clone was detected only once. The antigen remains unidentified. Study results and caveats: CMV serostatus was the only immune exposure information that was available.

The TCR originated in a man in his forties in good health and CMV-seronegative. What was sequenced was PBMCs. The V and J genes are TRBV6-6 and TRBJ2-1, with D possibly being TRBD2 (6 bases). CDR3 in DNA: TGTGCCAGCGGGGGGACCTACAATGAGCAGTTCTTC. Amino acids: CASGGTYNEQFF.